This T cell receptor beta chain was documented in a study of cytomegalovirus exposure and HLA in healthy donors (dated by TCRdb to between 2016 and 2019). Notes on the research overall: An earlier analysis of approximately 600 of the donors reported about 250 Gb of sequence data and 117 million unique TCR beta sequences from some 180 million T cells. Class I and class II HLA loci were covered by the typing at four-digit resolution. In a later genetic analysis, genome-wide SNP genotypes for about 55% of the roughly 670 donors were used, and that subset was treated as a discovery cohort. A separate validation cohort of some 130 different subjects was used in addition to the approximately 640-subject first cohort. On average, roughly 250,000 unique TCR beta nucleotide sequences were sequenced per donor among more than 350 genotyped donors of the cohort, with 15% to 20% of those sequences being non-productive. Rather than using new phenotypic data, the later analysis identified candidate immune exposures from TCR beta sequences and from how often those sequences occurred across donors. To predict cytomegalovirus infection status, the study combined high-throughput TCR immunosequencing, statistical association of individual TCRs with disease status, and machine learning. The number of donors typed differed by locus, with 629-630 for A, B, C, DRB1 and DQB1, approximately 500 for DQA1, 600 to 610 for DPA1, and 400 to 490 for DPB1. Among the approximately 400 genotyped donors, around 81% belonged to the genetic ancestry cluster associated with self-reported Caucasian donors. In a later analysis, previously published TCR beta repertoires from several hundred donors were re-analyzed and high-resolution HLA genotyping was added so that TCR occurrence patterns could be studied. Several DR-DQ haplotypes were treated as single units for association and clustering because of strong linkage in the cohort. Every repertoire in the discovery cohort had been generated on one and the same sequencing platform. The aim of the study was to test whether cataloging public T cell receptors could identify signatures of past pathogen exposure. An earlier analysis of about 600 of the donors used high-throughput TCR beta sequencing to judge whether each TCR beta V gene segment behaved as functional or pseudogenic. The T cell repertoires of 666 subjects were profiled by immunosequencing and related to cytomegalovirus serostatus. Approximately 300 gigabases of sequencing data and roughly 81 million unique TCR sequences made up an early release that covered approximately 700 HLA-typed donors. Donor age, sex, ethnicity and CMV serostatus were compiled together with the repertoire data.

In total, roughly 710 healthy bone marrow donors made up the cohort. At the time of sampling, every cohort member was nominally healthy, though immune exposures that went unrecorded were likely present. The donor tested CMV seropositive and was one of the 289 seropositive cohort members. Every donor gave a peripheral blood sample, and the peripheral blood mononuclear cells from that sample were used for TCR beta sequencing. Genomic DNA extraction from the blood cell samples was performed with the Qiagen DNeasy Blood Extraction Kit. Concerning this clone itself: The antigen it recognizes is unknown. Per-base qualities were not stored, and no clone one base away is much larger.

Overall results and qualifications from the work: HLA typing was unavailable for some donors at each locus, so association tests used only the typed subset. In a later genetic analysis, fewer N-insertions in productive TCRs were reported among donors in an Asian-associated ancestry cluster than the approximately 710-donor mean. For the cohort, immune exposure information was limited to CMV serostatus. Three of the identified cytomegalovirus-associated TCR beta chains were confirmed in vitro to be specific for cytomegalovirus antigens. In this cohort, only TCR beta chains were sequenced, and detectable features were limited by the absence of alpha or paired-chain data. Roughly uniform sequencing depth across donors was assumed in presence/absence analyses, although this assumption may not hold. Assigning TCR associations to individual alleles was difficult when HLA alleles, especially DR and DQ, strongly co-occurred. A group of highly shared sequence variants was considered likely to be a technical artifact of the sequencing pipeline. Some IMGT-functional V segments, including TRBV6-2 and TRBV6-3, could not be told apart with the 87-base-pair reads, so those segments were excluded. It was suggested by the authors that the approach could potentially be generalized to other disease states and immunological phenotypes. Across donors, most TCR sequences were observed very rarely, whereas some public TCRs were present in many individuals. Fewer than 20 rarely observed V segments, including chromosome 9 orphons, were excluded from the earlier analysis of some 590 of the donors because counts were too low. Compared with equally common non-associated chains, HLA-associated TCR beta chains in a later analysis were more clonally expanded and had lower generation probabilities. Cytomegalovirus status was reported to be diagnosed by the classifier with high specificity and sensitivity in both the original and validation cohorts. A later analysis reported that several top co-occurrence clusters appeared linked to parvovirus B19, influenza, CMV and Epstein-Barr virus. The study listed 150 to 200 TCR beta chains as associated with cytomegalovirus. In an earlier analysis of 587 of the donors, most TCR beta V segments appeared in productive rearrangements about 87% or about 30% of the time, broadly matching IMGT annotations. In a later analysis, TCR association rates were found to vary across HLA loci, with the most associated TCRs seen for DRB1 alleles and the fewest for HLA-C alleles. At a false discovery rate of 0.05, a later analysis linked 16,951 TCR beta sequences to specific HLA alleles. Linkage disequilibrium might explain the correlated functional status among segregating V segments, but an unknown experimental factor could not be ruled out. An association between a missense DCLRE1C variant and V-gene and J-gene trimming of TCR beta chains was found in a later genetic analysis and replicated in an independent cohort. According to a later analysis, most CMV-associated TCR beta chains appeared to be HLA-restricted, and the HLA associations seemed to be driven largely by CMV exposure. A further reported finding was that TCR beta sequences accurately predicted the HLA-A and HLA-B alleles for most subjects in the first cohort.

Trimming at the junction amounts to 5 bases on V and 7 bases on J, and the germline ends lie 17 bases apart. As encoded in the germline V gene, CDR1 is SQVTM while CDR2 is ANQGSEA. CDR3 length: 13 amino acids, cysteine to phenylalanine. Only CDR3 DNA remains: 39 bases, in frame from the first base. The method was the immunoSEQ multiplex PCR assay. For the multiplex PCR, a mixture combining 60 forward primers for TCR Vbeta segments and 13 reverse primers for TCR Jbeta segments was used. Amplification of the CDR3 region of rearranged TCR beta genes was performed with a multiplex PCR assay on genomic DNA. On the Illumina HiSeq System, the amplified TCR beta libraries were sequenced as 87-base-pair reads. The source study handled its data this way. A later analysis counted about 76 million unique TCR beta chains across the 640 or so repertoires, and around 9.9 million of these chains were shared by at least two donors. A nearest-neighbor algorithm error-corrected the raw reads and collapsed the reads into unique sequences, merging closely related sequences to remove PCR and sequencing errors. V, D and J gene segments were assigned by aligning CDR3 sequences to IMGT reference sequences. For a sequence to be retained, at least a six-nucleotide match to both a V gene segment and a J gene segment was required. A rearrangement was called productive if the CDR3 had no stop codons and remained in frame with V and J, and every other rearrangement was called non-productive. Following IMGT convention, CDR3 was defined as the stretch from the second conserved V-encoded cysteine to the conserved J-encoded phenylalanine. Sequences without an unambiguous match to a single V gene segment were excluded from the earlier analysis of several hundred of the donors. In an earlier analysis of some 590 of the donors, V segments were called functional above 56.7% productive rearrangements and were called segregating when the between-donor standard deviation exceeded 5%. A statistical classification framework was built to diagnose cytomegalovirus status from the catalog of TCR beta chain sequences. In a later analysis, TCR nucleotide sequences were compared against IMGT/GENE-DB human TR gene sequences so that V and J genes could be assigned. In a later analysis, CDR3 sequences and most-parsimonious VDJ recombination scenarios were assigned using the TCRdist pipeline. In a later analysis, each TCR beta chain was defined by its CDR3 amino acid sequence together with its V-gene family, and reads lacking a unique V-gene family were excluded. To address suspected cross-contamination and a sequencing artifact, a later analysis removed approximately 600 highly shared, low-generation-probability nucleotide sequences. For each public chain, a later analysis derived a clonal expansion index from normalized ranks of inferred template counts within each repertoire. In a later analysis, generation probabilities were computed with a VDJ recombination model fitted to out-of-frame rearrangements, and the resulting probabilities were checked against IGoR. A later analysis scored TCR-TCR, TCR-HLA and TCR-CMV co-occurrence with hypergeometric tests, applying a repertoire-size bias correction to TCR pairs. False discovery rates were estimated in a later analysis by permuting HLA or CMV assignments 20 times. A later analysis grouped co-occurring TCRs with DBSCAN, adding TCRdist sequence similarity when clustering within HLA-allele-positive subsets. Repertoires with fewer than 30,000 or more than 120,000 public chains, plus five repertoires with anomalous nucleotide sharing, were excluded from co-occurrence clustering. TCRdb obtained this table from immuneACCESS and retained in-frame rearrangements with V and J assigned. These tables miss some clones; where compared with another copy, unresolved V genes account for less than half of the shortfall, and the remainder is unexplained. D and trimming come from the DNA, and the V and J calls and clone size come from that table. The sample includes about 190,000 clones, with under 80% observed a single time. The top ten constitute 4.5% to 5.5% of the sample.

The V gene is TRBV29-1 and the J gene is TRBJ1-2; the D segment cannot be called with confidence. The sequenced sample consisted of PBMCs. This clonotype was sampled from a man aged 25 to 45 in good health and CMV-seropositive. The nucleotide sequence is given as TGCAGCGTTCGAACCGGGGAACGGCTTGGCTACACCTTC. Its amino acids are CSVRTGERLGYTF.